One sample yielded the 9 T cell receptor beta chains listed below, sequenced in a study of blood T cell repertoires in COVID-19. The protocol was immunoSEQ multiplex PCR, while the TCRdb copy is restricted to in-frame clones and leaves out a portion. The table includes about 71,000 clones, 70% to 85% detected once. Material for sequencing was peripheral blood. The receptors here all came from a man in his 70s with acute or convalescent COVID-19.

V is TRBV2 and J is TRBJ2-1; D is perhaps TRBD2 (6 bases). Trimming stripped 4 bases from V and 0 bases from J, with 16 bases between. In germline, CDR1 is SNHLY, CDR2 FYNNEI. This CDR3 has 17 amino acids. This chain's CDR3 is CASSAILARSSYNEQFF. In DNA, the CDR3 is TGTGCCAGCAGTGCCATCCTAGCGAGAAGCTCCTACAATGAGCAGTTCTTC. The whole variable domain, remainder taken from reference TRBV2 and TRBJ2-1, is EPEVTQTPSHQVTQMGQEVILRCVPISNHLYFYWYRQILGQKVEFLVSFYNNEISEKSEIFDDQFSVERPDGSNFTLKIRSTKLEDSAMYFCASSAILARSSYNEQFFGPGTRLTVL.

The rearrangement uses TRBV7-8 and TRBJ2-7, with D possibly matching TRBD2 (6 bases). This CDR3 spans 15 amino acids. V was clipped by 4 bases and J by 2 bases, with 15 bases between them. Germline V CDR1 and CDR2: SGHVS, FQNEAQ. DNA of the CDR3: TGTGCCAGCAGCTCAGTCTTGGGGGGTCCCTACGAGCAGTACTTC. Translation: CASSSVLGGPYEQYF. Together with reference TRBV7-8 and TRBJ2-7, the CDR3 gives the full variable domain: GAGVSQSPRYKVAKRGQDVALRCDPISGHVSLFWYQQALGQGPEFLTYFQNEAQLDKSGLPSDRFFAERPEGSVSTLKIQRTQQEDSAVYLCASSSVLGGPYEQYFGPGTRLTVT.

The CDR3 DNA sequence: TGTGCCAGCAGCTTAGGGGTAGCGGGAGTCCACAATGAGCAGTTCTTC. Translated: CASSLGVAGVHNEQFF. V is TRBV11-3 and J is TRBJ2-1, with TRBD2 matching over 9 bases. The CDR3 sequence is 16 residues long. V shed 1 base and J 5 bases; nucleotides not matched to a gene: 6. CDR1 SGHNT and CDR2 YENEEA come from the germline V gene.

This chain links TRBV7-6 with TRBJ1-3; weak D call: TRBD1 (5 bases). From germline, CDR1 is SGHVS and CDR2 FNYEAQ. V was cut by 5 bases and J by 0 bases, with 14 bases left in between. This CDR3 is 16 amino acids long. CDR3 in amino acids: CASSPPQGLSGNTIYF. DNA of the CDR3: TGTGCCAGCAGCCCCCCTCAGGGCCTCTCTGGAAACACCATATATTTT.

V gene TRBV21-1 combines with J gene TRBJ1-2; the D call of TRBD1 is as the table states it, not checked on the DNA. TRBV21-1 is a pseudogene. This CDR3 has 16 amino acids. The CDR3 loop reads CASSESRDRFNYGYTF. The CDR3 nucleotides are TGTGCCAGCAGCGAGTCCCGGGACAGGTTTAACTATGGCTACACCTTC.

The rearrangement joins TRBV21-1 to TRBJ1-1; the table's D call, TRBD1, has no DNA check behind it. TRBV21-1 is described as a pseudogene. This CDR3 is 16 amino acids long. As DNA, the CDR3 is TGTGCCAGCAGCACAAATGAACAGGGCCGGAACACTGAAGCTTTCTTT. It specifies CASSTNEQGRNTEAFF.

CDR3: CASSPPSGSNYEQYF. The CDR3 nucleotides read TGTGCCAGCTCACCACCTAGCGGGAGTAACTACGAGCAGTACTTC. The chain is built from TRBV18 and TRBJ2-7; 9 positions match TRBD2. Per germline, CDR1 KGHSH and CDR2 LQKENI. There are 15 residues in the CDR3. The V and J ends lost 0 bases and 3 bases, in that order; junction bases with no gene match: 3.

The chain links TRBV6-6 to TRBJ1-2; perhaps TRBD1 as D (5 bases). Trimming cost V 7 bases and J 3 bases, with 21 bases left between them. The CDR3 sequence is 16 residues long. CDR1 and CDR2 (germline): MNHNY, SVGAGI (reference sequence). CDR3 in DNA: TGTGCCAGCAATCCCAGGTTGTCAGGGAACCACTATGGCTACACCTTC. Amino acids: CASNPRLSGNHYGYTF.

The rearrangement links TRBV6-4 to TRBJ1-1; no firm D call. Germline values: CDR1 MRHNA, CDR2 SNTAGT. V lost 5 bases and J 11 bases, leaving 6 bases between the germline ends. The CDR3 loop spans 9 amino acids. The CDR3 sequence: CASSLQAFF. In DNA form, the CDR3 reads TGTGCCAGCAGTCTTCAGGCTTTCTTT.